These 18 T cell receptor beta chains were all obtained from the same sample, sequenced in a study of technical replicates of blood from a few donors. Some clones are missing from TCRdb's copy, which holds only in-frame ones; the method was immunoSEQ multiplex PCR. This repertoire shows roughly 15,000 clones, approximately 88% found once; its top ten account for about a tenth. The material sequenced was PBMCs. The receptors stem from a human donor in good health.

This chain links TRBV25-1 with TRBJ1-5, with a weak D call TRBD1 (5 bases). This CDR3 comprises 12 residues. The germline V and J ends were trimmed by 0 bases and 9 bases, with 6 bases remaining between them. Germline loops: CDR1 MGHDK, CDR2 SYGVNS. CDR3 amino acids: CASSEYQGPQHF. The CDR3 DNA is TGTGCCAGCAGTGAATACCAGGGGCCCCAGCATTTT.

This chain connects TRBV6-5 to TRBJ2-7; 8 nucleotides match TRBD1. Germline V CDR1 and CDR2: MNHEY, SVGAGI. V shed 1 base, J shed 2 bases, and the junction held 4 bases outside the gene matches. The length of the CDR3 is 15 residues. The CDR3 loop reads CASSYLTGVAYEQYF. For the CDR3, the DNA is TGTGCCAGCAGTTACTTGACAGGGGTGGCCTACGAGCAGTACTTC.

The chain has TRBV2 and TRBJ2-7; 11 bases fit TRBD1. Germline CDR1 reads SNHLY; CDR2 reads FYNNEI. Germline trimming cut 10 bases from V and 6 bases from J; bases unmatched to any gene: 8. The CDR3 loop spans 13 amino acids. Written as DNA, the CDR3 is TGTGCCACCGAAGGACAGGGGGCAGGCGAGCAGTACTTC. This sequence encodes CATEGQGAGEQYF.

The V and J genes are TRBV5-1 and TRBJ2-5, with TRBD2 matching 13 bases. V lost 1 base to trimming and J lost 4 bases; unmatched junction nucleotides: 10. The germline gives CDR1 SGHRS, CDR2 YFSETQ. This CDR3 contains 18 residues. Here the CDR3 DNA reads TGCGCCAGCAGCTTGTCTTCGACTAGCGGGAGGCGGGGAGAGACCCAGTACTTC. Residues: CASSLSSTSGRRGETQYF.

V gene TRBV7-2 combines with J gene TRBJ2-1; a weak D match, TRBD2 (5 bases). Germline V lookup: CDR1 SGHTA, CDR2 FQGNSA. This CDR3 is built from 16 residues. The V and J ends lost 1 base and 2 bases respectively, with 12 bases between them. CDR3 sequence reads: CASSLDGASPYNEQFF. CDR3 nucleotide sequence: TGTGCCAGCAGCTTAGACGGTGCTAGCCCCTACAATGAGCAGTTCTTC.

The chain carries TRBV19 and TRBJ2-3; 13 bases fit TRBD2. CDR1 LNHDA and CDR2 SQIVND come from the germline V gene (reference sequence). After removal of 3 bases from V and 5 bases from J, the junction contained 8 bases not matched to a gene. The CDR3 is made up of 17 amino acids. The CDR3 here is CASSIRGLAGEVDTQYF. The CDR3 nucleotides are TGTGCCAGTAGTATCCGCGGACTAGCGGGAGAGGTAGATACGCAGTATTTT.

The chain recombines TRBV27 with TRBJ2-2; D is possibly TRBD1 (6 bases). This CDR3 spans 14 amino acids. The V end lost 3 bases, the J end lost 4 bases, and 9 bases lay between the germline ends. Germline lookup yields CDR1 MNHEY and CDR2 SMNVEV (reference sequence). The CDR3: CASSFRTVTGELFF. CDR3 DNA sequence: TGTGCCAGCAGTTTCCGGACAGTCACCGGGGAGCTGTTTTTT.

The chain links TRBV6-1 to TRBJ2-5, with 8 nucleotides matching TRBD1. Germline loops: CDR1 MNHNS, CDR2 SASEGT. J lost 5 bases, V lost 4 bases, and 9 bases had no gene match. The CDR3 contains 15 residues. CDR3 nucleotide sequence: TGTGCCAGCAGTGGGACAGGGTTTAAGGGCGAGACCCAGTACTTC. It codes for CASSGTGFKGETQYF.

The DNA of the CDR3 is TGTGCCAGCAGTGACACTAGCGGGAGCACCGGGGAGCTGTTTTTT. Translation gives CASSDTSGSTGELFF. The V call is TRBV6-4, the J call TRBJ2-2; 11 bases are shared with TRBD2. Germline lookup yields CDR1 MRHNA and CDR2 SNTAGT. There are 15 residues in the CDR3. V was clipped by 2 bases and J by 4 bases; unmatched bases: 0.

CDR3 sequence: CASSFPGGTEAFF. CDR3 nucleotide sequence: TGTGCCAGCAGCTTTCCAGGGGGCACTGAAGCTTTCTTT. The chain joins TRBV5-8 to TRBJ1-1; TRBD1 matches at 7 bases. V trimming: 2 bases; J trimming: 4 bases; junction bases outside the gene matches: 2. The germline V gene has CDR1 SGHTS and CDR2 YDEGEE. The CDR3 runs 13 residues.

The chain has TRBV5-1 and TRBJ1-1; 8 bases match TRBD1. Germline V gene data show CDR1 as SGHRS and CDR2 as YFSETQ. The CDR3 has 15 residues. J was trimmed by 1 base and V by 3 bases; bases with no gene match: 5. In nucleotides, the CDR3 is TGCGCCAGCAGCTGGTCCGGACAGGGGAACACTGAAGCTTTCTTT. Translating it yields CASSWSGQGNTEAFF.

This clone was observed a handful of times. The V gene is TRBV27, the J gene TRBJ2-1, with 10 bases matching TRBD2. The V and J ends lost 3 bases and 2 bases, in that order; junction bases with no gene match: 7. The CDR3 length is 17 residues. The germline V gene encodes CDR1 MNHEY and CDR2 SMNVEV (reference sequence). CDR3 region: CASSFPGLAEAYNEQFF. The CDR3 nucleotides read TGTGCCAGCAGTTTCCCCGGACTAGCGGAGGCCTACAATGAGCAGTTCTTC.

The gene calls are TRBV2 and TRBJ2-5; 15 positions match TRBD2. Trimming at V came to 4 bases and at J to 4 bases, leaving 7 bases not matched to a gene. CDR1 and CDR2 (germline): SNHLY, FYNNEI. The CDR3 sequence is 17 residues long. CDR3 in amino acids: CASSGGLAGGGGETQYF. The CDR3 coding sequence is TGTGCCAGCAGTGGTGGACTAGCGGGAGGGGGAGGAGAGACCCAGTACTTC.

The rearrangement links TRBV27 to TRBJ2-7; D may be TRBD1 (6 bases). CDR3 length equals 14 residues. Between the trimmed V and J ends, which lost 6 bases and 0 bases, there was a span of 12 bases. CDR1 MNHEY and CDR2 SMNVEV come from the germline V gene (reference sequence). Here the CDR3 DNA reads TGTGCCAGCAGGCCCGGGACAAACTCCTACGAGCAGTACTTC. Encoded protein: CASRPGTNSYEQYF.

Concerning this clone itself: One junction end disagrees with the germline gene, perhaps due to a read error. The sample holds other DNA sequences that translate to the same CDR3. The rearrangement uses TRBV2 and TRBJ1-2, with TRBD1 identical over 8 bases. The V gene's germline CDR1 is SNHLY and CDR2 FYNNEI. CDR3 size: 14 residues. CDR3 protein: CASSTQGENYGYTF. For the CDR3, the DNA is TGTGCCAGCAGTACACAGGGGGAGAACTATGGCTATACCTTC.

The chain couples TRBV25-1 to TRBJ2-5; maybe TRBD1 (6 bases). Germline V gene sequence: CDR1 MGHDK, CDR2 SYGVNS. The CDR3 is 14 amino acids. Trimming left V 4 bases short and J 1 base short, with 10 bases between. The chain's CDR3 is CASSGRQAQETQYF. The CDR3, as DNA: TGTGCCAGCAGTGGCAGACAGGCCCAAGAGACCCAGTACTTC. Full variable domain (remainder filled in from reference TRBV25-1 and TRBJ2-5): EADIYQTPRYLVIGTGKKITLECSQTMGHDKMYWYQQDPGMELHLIHYSYGVNSTEKGDLSSESTVSRIRTEHFPLTLESARPSHTSQYLCASSGRQAQETQYFGPGTRLLVL.

In DNA, the CDR3 is TGTGCCAGCAGGGACAACACAGATACGCAGTATTTT. This sequence encodes CASRDNTDTQYF. The chain is built from TRBV2 and TRBJ2-3, with a tentative D call TRBD1 (5 bases). Germline V CDR1 and CDR2: SNHLY, FYNNEI. V was cut by 6 bases and J by 2 bases, with 6 bases left in between. This CDR3 has 12 amino acids.

This chain uses TRBV6-1 with TRBJ2-7; 9 nucleotides agree with TRBD2. There are 15 residues in the CDR3. V shed 7 bases and J 4 bases; nucleotides not matched to a gene: 11. From germline, CDR1 is MNHNS and CDR2 SASEGT. The CDR3 DNA follows: TGTGCCAGCACTAGTGGGGCGGGAGGGCCGTACGAGCAGTACTTC. Protein product: CASTSGAGGPYEQYF.